This TCR beta chain is from a study of T-cell memory formation after mild COVID-19. Trimming pared 0 bases from V and 8 bases from J, leaving 12 bases between. Germline V lookup: CDR1 SGHNT, CDR2 YYREEE (reference sequence). The CDR3 contains 14 residues. Study outcomes and limitations: There was a balanced CD4/CD8 profile in clones contracting day 15 to 85, and later expanders leaned CD4+. Researchers report contracting CD4+ clones mostly in CM and EM, with CD8+ clones in EMRA.

From 5'RACE with constant-segment primers came TCR alpha and TCR beta cDNA libraries that carried sample barcodes and UMIs. MiXCR, applied by TCRdb to the 5' RACE reads, yields one record per CDR3 protein. The sample consists of roughly 310,000 distinct CDR3 sequences, about 15% of them appearing once. Points on this clonotype: What it binds is unknown.

Sequencing input: PBMCs or a T cell subset sorted from them (not recorded which). The source is a man in his late teens or twenties who had mild COVID-19 (a few samples of this study predate the infection). Cell type and time point are not known. V usage is TRBV5-4 and J usage is TRBJ2-4, with D possibly TRBD2 on 5 matching bases. The CDR3 DNA reads as TGTGCCAGCAGCTTGGAGGGAGCTAGGGACATTCAGTACTTC. Amino acids: CASSLEGARDIQYF.